A selection of T cell receptor beta chains follows, all from one sample in a study of tumor T cells in aggressive B-cell lymphoma. The assay was immunoSEQ multiplex PCR, and TCRdb's table has in-frame clones only and misses some. The data show 1,500 to 2,000 clones, approximately 91% seen once. The material sequenced was tumor tissue. These receptors were collected from an adult with diffuse large B cell lymphoma. CDR3s include the opening cysteine and the closing phenylalanine or tryptophan. The order of the fields is CDR3 protein, V gene, J gene.

CASSRSGEETQYF	TRBV7-3	TRBJ2-5
CASSLSSLGRNQPQHF	TRBV7-8	TRBJ1-5
CASSGTGDTEAFF	TRBV18	TRBJ1-1
CASSTGTGGHEQYF	TRBV6-6	TRBJ2-7
CASSWGQGAGYTF	TRBV27	TRBJ1-2
CASRGDYSYNEQFF	TRBV27	TRBJ2-1
CASSVGTGVTDTQYF	TRBV11-3	TRBJ2-3
CASGPTGGSTNEKLFF	TRBV27	TRBJ1-4
CAISGLEGLGRETQYF	TRBV10-3	TRBJ2-5
CASSLGTGIYEQYF	TRBV7-2	NA
CAISRRGQAEEQYF	TRBV10-3	TRBJ2-7
CASRKLADSYEQYF	TRBV7-8	TRBJ2-7
CASSIYRESGTEAFF	TRBV5-6	TRBJ1-1
CASSESGQGLTGELFF	TRBV6-4	TRBJ2-2
CASSSGGVPEAFF	TRBV18	TRBJ1-1
CSVVGVQGGGELFF	TRBV29-1	TRBJ2-2
CASSPTGDQETQYF	TRBV18	TRBJ2-5